Below, 15 T cell receptor beta chains from the same sample are listed, as sequenced in a study of PD-1 blockade in classical Hodgkin lymphoma. Produced via immunoSEQ multiplex PCR; TCRdb's table is partial and in-frame only. The table includes 50,000 to 75,000 clones, more than 80% detected once. Following autologous stem cell transplantation, relapse occurred in every patient, and exposure to brentuximab vedotin varied. The sample here was peripheral blood mononuclear cells (PBMCs), taken at baseline. The receptors stem from a human donor with classical Hodgkin lymphoma.

This chain joins TRBV14 and TRBJ2-1, with TRBD1 identical over 7 bases. V lost 3 bases and J lost 7; bases outside the gene matches: 6. CDR3 length equals 14 residues. Germline-derived CDR1 and CDR2 are SGHDN and FVKESK. CDR3 residues: CASSQRGLRNEQFF. In DNA form, the CDR3 reads TGTGCCAGCAGCCAGAGGGGGCTACGTAATGAGCAGTTCTTC.

The J gene is TRBJ2-2, the V gene TRBV10-3; 9 bases map to TRBD1. The V gene's germline CDR1 is ENHRY and CDR2 SYGVKD. The CDR3 extends over 14 amino acids. The J segment lost 6 bases and the V segment lost 6 bases, leaving 5 bases of the junction unmatched. CDR3 in DNA: TGTGCCATCAGCTGGGGACAGGGTGCCGGGGAGCTGTTTTTT. This encodes CAISWGQGAGELFF.

This chain connects TRBV7-8 to TRBJ1-3; no definite D call. The V and J ends lost 3 bases and 1 base respectively, with 7 bases between them. CDR1 is SGHVS, CDR2 FQNEAQ, per germline. CDR3 length: 14 amino acids. CDR3 residues: CASSLRRSGNTIYF. CDR3 sequence (DNA): TGTGCCAGCAGCTTGAGGCGTTCTGGAAACACCATATATTTT. Looking up the rest from reference TRBV7-8 and TRBJ1-3 gives the full variable domain: GAGVSQSPRYKVAKRGQDVALRCDPISGHVSLFWYQQALGQGPEFLTYFQNEAQLDKSGLPSDRFFAERPEGSVSTLKIQRTQQEDSAVYLCASSLRRSGNTIYFGEGSWLTVV.

V and J are TRBV4-2 and TRBJ1-3; D gene unclear. Germline V gene lookup returns CDR1 LGHNA and CDR2 YNFKEQ. This CDR3 contains 14 residues. Trimming shortened V by 0 bases and J by 6 bases, and 9 bases separated the two germline ends. CDR3 sequence reads: CASSQDSLQNTIYF. The CDR3 coding sequence is TGTGCCAGCAGCCAAGATTCGTTACAAAACACCATATATTTT.

The chain carries TRBV7-9 and TRBJ1-1; D unclear. The V and J ends lost 5 bases and 1 base respectively, with 8 bases between them. CDR1 and CDR2 from the germline V gene are SEHNR and FQNEAQ (reference sequence). This CDR3 comprises 13 residues. As DNA, the CDR3 is TGTGCCAGCAGCCCTAGGACGAACACTGAAGCTTTCTTT. Translation gives CASSPRTNTEAFF.

Only one count was recorded for this clone. Other DNA sequences of this sample code for an identical CDR3. The CDR3 coding sequence is TGTGCCTGGACCTCGTCCGCCCTATACCGCTATGGCTACACCTTC. It specifies CAWTSSALYRYGYTF. The chain has TRBV30 and TRBJ1-2; unclear D gene. There are 15 residues in the CDR3. Between the trimmed V and J ends, which lost 4 bases and 4 bases, there was a span of 19 bases. The germline CDR1 and CDR2 sequences are GTSNPN and SVGIG (reference sequence).

This clone was detected once. This chain links TRBV19 with TRBJ1-3; no reliable D call. Germline values: CDR1 LNHDA, CDR2 SQIVND (reference sequence). The V and J ends lost 6 bases and 8 bases respectively, with 11 bases between them. This CDR3 is 12 amino acids long. The CDR3 nucleotides are TGTGCCAGTAGCGCCACCCGGCACACCATATATTTT. Translation gives CASSATRHTIYF. The entire variable domain, with the rest obtained from reference TRBV19 and TRBJ1-3, is as follows: DGGITQSPKYLFRKEGQNVTLSCEQNLNHDAMYWYRQDPGQGLRLIYYSQIVNDFQKGDIAEGYSVSREKKESFPLTVTSAQKNPTAFYLCASSATRHTIYFGEGSWLTVV.

The V gene is TRBV6-5, the J gene TRBJ2-1, with D perhaps TRBD1 (6 bases). V lost 6 bases to trimming and J lost 7 bases, with 13 bases between them. The germline gives CDR1 MNHEY, CDR2 SVGAGI. The CDR3 length is 13 residues. CDR3 bases: TGTGCCAGCAGCCGGGGACACGGAAATGAGCAGTTCTTC. Amino acid sequence: CASSRGHGNEQFF.

V gene TRBV2 combines with J gene TRBJ1-6; TRBD1 agrees at 7 bases. This CDR3 is built from 21 residues. V lost 4 bases and J lost 7; bases outside the gene matches: 25. CDR1 is SNHLY, CDR2 FYNNEI, per germline. CDR3: CASSVDKGPLKSGQINSPLHF. CDR3 nucleotide sequence: TGTGCCAGCAGTGTCGATAAGGGGCCCCTTAAGTCGGGACAGATAAATTCACCCCTCCACTTT.

Only one count was recorded for this clone. V gene TRBV6-1 combines with J gene TRBJ2-7; D remains ambiguous. Germline values: CDR1 MNHNS, CDR2 SASEGT. The CDR3 is made up of 13 amino acids. Deletions cut 4 bases from V and 0 bases from J, with 7 bases between. CDR3 sequence reads: CASSVGHSYEQYF. The CDR3, as DNA: TGTGCCAGCAGTGTTGGGCACTCCTACGAGCAGTACTTC.

The chain links TRBV29-1 to TRBJ1-3; no definite D call. CDR1 and CDR2 from the germline V gene are SQVTM and ANQGSEA. The CDR3 consists of 15 residues. Trimming pared 6 bases from V and 1 base from J, leaving 16 bases between. The CDR3 bases are TGCAGCGTCTCTATTAGCTCTGGGTCTGGAAACACCATATATTTT. It codes for CSVSISSGSGNTIYF.

This clone was found once. The CDR3, as DNA: TGTGCCAGCAGCTCTATTCCCCACATTCAGTACTTC. Encoded protein: CASSSIPHIQYF. The chain is built from TRBV11-2 and TRBJ2-4; D call uncertain. The CDR3 totals 12 residues. V lost 4 bases, J lost 8 bases, and 9 bases lay in between. The germline CDR1 and CDR2 sequences are SGHAT and FQNNGV.

The V gene is TRBV4-2, the J gene TRBJ1-1; TRBD1 is a possible D gene (6 bases). CDR1 and CDR2 from the germline V gene are LGHNA and YNFKEQ. V lost 0 bases, J lost 2 bases, and 10 bases lay in between. The CDR3 loop spans 15 amino acids. CDR3 residues: CASSQDEGVNTEAFF. CDR3 in DNA: TGTGCCAGCAGCCAAGATGAGGGGGTAAACACTGAAGCTTTCTTT.

The rearrangement uses TRBV9 and TRBJ1-1; D perhaps matches TRBD1 (6 bases). The V end lost 4 bases, the J end lost 1 base, and 17 bases lay between the germline ends. The CDR3 runs 16 residues. In germline, CDR1 is SGDLS, CDR2 YYNGEE. The CDR3, as DNA: TGTGCCAGCAGCCCCAGCTCCAGGGGCCAGAACACTGAAGCTTTCTTT. Translation: CASSPSSRGQNTEAFF.

The chain employs TRBV27 and TRBJ2-7; 8 positions agree with TRBD2. Germline V gene data show CDR1 as MNHEY and CDR2 as SMNVEV (reference sequence). The CDR3 has 14 amino acids. V lost 6 bases, J lost 3 bases, and 7 bases stayed unmatched. Written as DNA, the CDR3 is TGTGCCAGCAGCTCGAGGGCGGGGGGCTACGAGCAGTACTTC. It yields the protein CASSSRAGGYEQYF.